This TCR beta chain was sequenced during a study of CD8+ T cells in alopecia areata. Study-level information: The study gave treated patients oral tofacitinib at 5 to 10 mg twice daily. Study-wide results and caveats: Relative to normal scalp, lesional scalp, especially alopecia totalis/universalis, showed higher clonality. Possibly because of HLA-related factors, TCR sharing was less clear across patients than in mice.

Lesional scalp tissue (obtained by punch biopsy) and peripheral blood were collected from alopecia areata patients. The V end lost 7 bases, the J end lost 4 bases, and 7 bases lay between the germline ends. Germline V gene data show CDR1 as SNHLY and CDR2 as FYNNEI. The CDR3 is made up of 11 amino acids. Of note for this clone: The target antigen is unknown.

RNA, once extracted, was reverse transcribed into cDNA for use as the sequencing template. Clones were read by immunoSEQ multiplex PCR, and TCRdb kept only the in-frame ones, dropping some. The profile shows 130,000 to 150,000 clones, around 87% of them singletons. The sample in question was CD8+ T cells sorted from blood, obtained at week 0. The rearrangement uses TRBV2 and TRBJ1-1, with D uncertain. The source of this sequence is a human donor with alopecia areata. The CDR3 sequence is CASNLLTEAFF. The CDR3 DNA is TGTGCCAGCAACCTTCTCACTGAAGCTTTCTTT.